The present TCR beta chain was sequenced within a study of CD8 T cells in ankylosing spondylitis. Study-wide results and limits: It was reported that disease-linked clones were significantly enriched in matched ankylosing spondylitis synovial fluid.

TCRdb processed the 5' RACE reads anew with MiXCR; each CDR3 protein has one entry. Altogether roughly 250,000 distinct CDR3 sequences are present, 8% to 9.5% being singletons, with the ten largest covering around 7%. This clonotype was counted many times. Its antigen remains unidentified. The TCR originated in a male donor with ankylosing spondylitis or in good health (not recorded which). Sequencing used blood, either unsorted or a sorted T cell fraction (not recorded which).

The CDR3 DNA reads as TGTGCCAGCAGCCTCGAGTCTTCCTACACCGGGGAGCTGTTTTTT. Its translation: CASSLESSYTGELFF. V gene TRBV7-2 combines with J gene TRBJ2-2; D is unclear. CDR1 and CDR2 from the germline V gene are SGHTA and FQGNSA. With 5 bases removed from V and 3 bases from J, the gap between germline ends came to 13 bases. This CDR3 has 15 residues. The full variable domain, completed using reference TRBV7-2 and TRBJ2-2, is GAGVSQSPSNKVTEKGKDVELRCDPISGHTALYWYRQSLGQGLEFLIYFQGNSAPDKSGLPSDRFSAERTGGSVSTLTIQRTQQEDSAVYLCASSLESSYTGELFFGEGSRLTVL.